The 29 T cell receptor beta chains listed next were all sequenced from one sample in a study of blood T cell repertoires in COVID-19. Sequenced by immunoSEQ multiplex PCR; TCRdb stores in-frame clones only, minus some. The profile shows about 95,000 clones, around 89% of them singletons. The sample taken for sequencing was peripheral blood. These receptors were collected from a man in his fifties or sixties with COVID-19, enrolled during active disease.

The CDR3, as DNA: TGTGCCTGGAGTGTACGAGGGAAAACTGGAAACACCATATATTTT. Its translation is CAWSVRGKTGNTIYF. The chain joins TRBV30 to TRBJ1-3, with unresolved D. The V end lost 0 bases, the J end lost 2 bases, and 11 bases lay between the germline ends. Germline V gives CDR1 GTSNPN, CDR2 SVGIG (reference sequence). The CDR3 consists of 15 residues.

CDR3 nucleotides: TGTGCCAGCAGTTTTTCTAAGCGGGGGTACCAAGAGACCCAGTACTTC. Protein: CASSFSKRGYQETQYF. This chain joins TRBV28 and TRBJ2-5; 8 nucleotides agree with TRBD2. This CDR3 comprises 16 residues. The germline CDR1 and CDR2 sequences are MDHEN and SYDVKM. The V gene end was trimmed by 3 bases and the J gene end by 0 bases; junction bases not matched to a gene: 6.

J is TRBJ2-7 and V is TRBV29-1, with D possibly TRBD1 on 5 matching bases. The CDR3 runs 14 residues. Trimming took 4 bases from V and 6 from J, leaving 19 bases between them. Germline CDR1 SQVTM, CDR2 ANQGSEA. CDR3 nucleotide sequence: TGCAGCGTTGTTACAGGCGGCGTTTGGAGCGAGCAGTACTTC. Translation gives CSVVTGGVWSEQYF.

The gene calls are TRBV7-9 and TRBJ2-3; 9 bases are a match to TRBD1. CDR1 SEHNR and CDR2 FQNEAQ come from the germline V gene (reference sequence). Trimming cost V 5 bases and J 5 bases; bases outside gene matches: 2. The CDR3 is 13 residues long. The CDR3 protein is CASSRQGGDTQYF. In nucleotides, the CDR3 is TGTGCCAGCAGCCGACAGGGGGGAGATACGCAGTATTTT.

The chain couples TRBV20-1 to TRBJ1-6; possible D gene TRBD1, 5 bases. This CDR3 comprises 14 residues. Trimming pared 4 bases from V and 0 bases from J, leaving 7 bases between. The germline V gene has CDR1 DFQATT and CDR2 SNEGSKA (reference sequence). CDR3 in DNA: TGCAGTGCTACTGACAGCTCCTATAATTCACCCCTCCACTTT. It specifies CSATDSSYNSPLHF.

This chain links TRBV6-2 or TRBV6-3 with TRBJ1-2; 7 bases are shared with TRBD1. The V gene end was trimmed by 5 bases and the J gene end by 5 bases; junction bases not matched to a gene: 11. The CDR3 is 15 amino acids. The V gene's germline CDR1 is MNHEY and CDR2 SVGEGT. The CDR3 sequence: CASSPLWRGHYGYTF. The CDR3 region has the DNA TGTGCCAGCAGTCCCCTGTGGAGGGGGCATTATGGCTACACCTTC.

The chain carries TRBV6-5 and TRBJ2-2, with 7 bases that match TRBD1. V shed 9 bases and J 4 bases; nucleotides not matched to a gene: 11. Germline CDR1 MNHEY, CDR2 SVGAGI. CDR3 length: 15 residues. The chain's CDR3 is CASTDRAGGTGELFF. The CDR3 DNA sequence: TGTGCCAGTACGGATCGGGCAGGGGGCACCGGGGAGCTGTTTTTT.

The chain has TRBV3-1 (or the pseudogene TRBV3-2) and TRBJ2-1; tentative D call: TRBD2 (7 bases). This CDR3 has 17 amino acids. The germline V and J ends were trimmed by 4 bases and 0 bases, with 16 bases remaining between them. Germline loops: CDR1 LGHDT, CDR2 YNNKEL (reference sequence). The CDR3 here is CASSLAGAISSYNEQFF. CDR3 nucleotide sequence: TGTGCCAGCAGCCTCGCGGGGGCCATCAGCTCCTACAATGAGCAGTTCTTC.

This clone was picked up one time. This chain uses TRBV28 with TRBJ2-5, with 8 positions matching TRBD2. Germline V lookup: CDR1 MDHEN, CDR2 SYDVKM. J gave up 7 bases and V 8 bases, and 12 bases lay outside the gene matches. The CDR3 length is 14 residues. CDR3 nucleotide sequence: TGTGCCAGCCACGGGAGCGGGGGCCCGGGGACCCAGTACTTC. Translating gives CASHGSGGPGTQYF.

This sequence joins TRBV7-3 and TRBJ2-1; 7 nucleotides agree with TRBD1. Germline assignment: CDR1 SGHTA and CDR2 FQGTGA. The CDR3 runs 15 residues. J was trimmed by 5 bases and V by 4 bases; bases with no gene match: 8. The CDR3 loop reads CASSSQQGTHNEQFF. CDR3 in DNA: TGTGCCAGCAGCTCCCAACAGGGGACCCACAATGAGCAGTTCTTC.

The rearrangement uses TRBV7-6 and TRBJ1-6, with D unresolved. V was pared by 5 bases and J by 6 bases, with 5 bases between. The germline V gene encodes CDR1 SGHVS and CDR2 FNYEAQ. This CDR3 is built from 12 residues. In nucleotides, the CDR3 is TGTGCCAGCAGCGGCCGTAATTCACCCCTCCACTTT. Translation gives CASSGRNSPLHF.

J is TRBJ2-3 and V is TRBV9; 10 bases fit TRBD1. J lost 3 bases, V lost 4 bases, and 5 bases had no gene match. This CDR3 has 15 residues. Germline loops: CDR1 SGDLS, CDR2 YYNGEE. The CDR3 DNA is TGTGCCAGCAGCTTGACAGGGGGCAGAACAGATACGCAGTATTTT. It translates to CASSLTGGRTDTQYF.

CDR3 DNA: TGTGCCAGCAGTTACCCGGGACAGGGTTTCGCTGAAGCTTTCTTT. Translation: CASSYPGQGFAEAFF. The chain couples TRBV6-5 to TRBJ1-1, with 9 nucleotides matching TRBD1. CDR1 is MNHEY and CDR2 is SVGAGI in the germline V gene. The CDR3 has 15 residues. V shed 2 bases, J shed 6 bases, and the junction held 7 bases outside the gene matches.

J is TRBJ2-5 and V is TRBV6-2 or TRBV6-3, with 12 bases fitting TRBD2. The CDR3 runs to 14 residues. Per the germline V gene, CDR1 is MNHEY and CDR2 is SVGEGT. Germline trimming cut 6 bases from V and 9 bases from J; bases unmatched to any gene: 8. Here the CDR3 DNA reads TGTGCCAGCAGCGGGACTAGCGGGTGGGGGGCCCAGTACTTC. Its translation is CASSGTSGWGAQYF.

A word on this clone: The junction does not match germline at one end; this may be a read error. The V gene is TRBV27, the J gene TRBJ2-2, with D possibly TRBD2 on 5 matching bases. CDR3 length equals 15 residues. Germline V gives CDR1 MNHEY, CDR2 SMNVEV (reference sequence). The CDR3 protein is CASNLVSSSAGELFF. CDR3 DNA: TGTGCCAGCAATTTAGTGTCTAGCAGTGCCGGGGAGCTGTTTTTT.

This chain joins TRBV9 and TRBJ2-7; D remains ambiguous. CDR3 size: 13 residues. With 4 bases removed from V and 7 bases from J, the gap between germline ends came to 15 bases. CDR1 is SGDLS, CDR2 YYNGEE, per germline. CDR3 protein: CASSPTRVGEQYF. The CDR3 DNA is TGTGCCAGCAGCCCTACCCGGGTCGGGGAGCAGTACTTC. Full variable domain (rest looked up from reference TRBV9 and TRBJ2-7): DSGVTQTPKHLITATGQRVTLRCSPRSGDLSVYWYQQSLDQGLQFLIQYYNGEERAKGNILERFSAQQFPDLHSELNLSSLELGDSALYFCASSPTRVGEQYFGPGTRLTVT.

This clone has just a few counts. This rearrangement joins TRBV3-1 (or the pseudogene TRBV3-2) to TRBJ1-1; D call uncertain. The CDR3 runs 13 residues. V lost 0 bases, J lost 5 bases, and 7 bases lay in between. Germline V lookup: CDR1 LGHDT, CDR2 YNNKEL (reference sequence). The CDR3 is CASSQDRWTEAFF. In DNA, the CDR3 is TGTGCCAGCAGCCAAGACAGGTGGACTGAAGCTTTCTTT.

The CDR3 DNA reads TGTGCCAGCAGCCAGGGGGCGGGGCTTTACAATGAGCAGTTCTTC. It codes for CASSQGAGLYNEQFF. This rearrangement joins TRBV7-8 to TRBJ2-1; 8 nucleotides match TRBD1. The CDR3 totals 15 residues. Germline CDR1 is SGHVS and CDR2 is FQNEAQ. The junction had 7 bases not matched to a gene; V was cut back by 5 bases and J by 4 bases. Complete variable domain (other parts from reference TRBV7-8 and TRBJ2-1): GAGVSQSPRYKVAKRGQDVALRCDPISGHVSLFWYQQALGQGPEFLTYFQNEAQLDKSGLPSDRFFAERPEGSVSTLKIQRTQQEDSAVYLCASSQGAGLYNEQFFGPGTRLTVL.

The V gene is TRBV5-5, the J gene TRBJ2-1, with D unresolved. Germline V CDR1 and CDR2: SGHKS, YYEKEE (reference sequence). The CDR3 extends over 14 amino acids. The V end was cut by 1 base, the J end by 4 bases, with 9 bases between. CDR3 nucleotides: TGTGCCAGCAGCTTGCTTACAGATTACAATGAGCAGTTCTTC. Amino acid sequence: CASSLLTDYNEQFF. The entire variable domain, with the rest obtained from reference TRBV5-5 and TRBJ2-1, is as follows: DAGVTQSPTHLIKTRGQQVTLRCSPISGHKSVSWYQQVLGQGPQFIFQYYEKEERGRGNFPDRFSARQFPNYSSELNVNALLLGDSALYLCASSLLTDYNEQFFGPGTRLTVL.

The V call is TRBV5-4, the J call TRBJ2-1; TRBD2 might be the D (6 bases). The CDR3 extends over 16 amino acids. Trimming removed 0 bases at V and 10 bases at J, with 20 bases between. Germline V gene sequence: CDR1 SGHNT, CDR2 YYREEE (reference sequence). CDR3 loop: CASSLGTGVTPKEQFF. The DNA of the CDR3 is TGTGCCAGCAGCTTGGGGACGGGGGTGACCCCCAAGGAGCAGTTCTTC.

The chain couples TRBV15 to TRBJ2-2, with 8 bases identical to TRBD2. The CDR3 has 16 residues. Germline loops: CDR1 LNHNV, CDR2 YYDKDF (reference sequence). V dropped 4 bases and J dropped 2; count of bases not matched to a gene: 6. CDR3 residues: CATSTLGLANTGELFF. The CDR3 bases are TGTGCCACCAGCACCCTAGGACTAGCTAACACCGGGGAGCTGTTTTTT.

This chain joins TRBV6-5 and TRBJ2-7, with a tentative D call TRBD1 (6 bases). V was pared by 7 bases and J by 1 base, with 14 bases between. The CDR3 consists of 14 residues. Germline V gene lookup returns CDR1 MNHEY and CDR2 SVGAGI. The CDR3 sequence: CASKPQGFSYEQYF. CDR3 nucleotide sequence: TGTGCCAGCAAACCACAGGGTTTTTCCTACGAGCAGTACTTC.

This clone was seen a single time. This rearrangement joins TRBV25-1 to TRBJ1-2, with TRBD1 matching over 9 bases. The CDR3 is 14 residues long. The V gene's germline CDR1 is MGHDK and CDR2 SYGVNS. V was clipped by 4 bases and J by 7 bases; unmatched bases: 7. In DNA form, the CDR3 reads TGTGCCAGCAGTGTATCCGGGACAGGGCTTGGCTACACCTTC. Protein: CASSVSGTGLGYTF.

The chain uses TRBV5-1 and TRBJ1-4; a weak D match, TRBD1 (5 bases). CDR3 size: 16 residues. V gave up 3 bases and J gave up 7 bases, with 19 bases separating them. Germline V lookup: CDR1 SGHRS, CDR2 YFSETQ. CDR3 region: CASSSGARAGAEKLFF. The CDR3 coding sequence is TGCGCCAGCAGCTCTGGGGCCAGGGCAGGAGCTGAAAAACTGTTTTTT.

J is TRBJ2-7 and V is TRBV5-1; 7 positions match TRBD2. The CDR3 extends over 15 amino acids. V lost 3 bases to trimming and J lost 4 bases; unmatched junction nucleotides: 10. The germline gives CDR1 SGHRS, CDR2 YFSETQ. In DNA, the CDR3 is TGCGCCAGCAGCTCAAGCGGGGCAACAGCGTACGAGCAGTACTTC. It yields the protein CASSSSGATAYEQYF. The full variable domain, in which reference TRBV5-1 and TRBJ2-7 provide the parts outside the CDR3, is KAGVTQTPRYLIKTRGQQVTLSCSPISGHRSVSWYQQTPGQGLQFLFEYFSETQRNKGNFPGRFSGRQFSNSRSEMNVSTLELGDSALYLCASSSSGATAYEQYFGPGTRLTVT.

The DNA for the CDR3 is TGTGCCAGCAGAGGGGGACTAGCGGGGCAAGAGACCCAGTACTTC. It encodes CASRGGLAGQETQYF. The chain is built from TRBV6-5 and TRBJ2-5, with TRBD2 matching 13 bases. Germline loops: CDR1 MNHEY, CDR2 SVGAGI. V trimming: 6 bases; J trimming: 2 bases; junction bases outside the gene matches: 3. The CDR3 has 15 amino acids.

To note about this clone: A read error may produce the germline difference seen at one junction end. This chain joins TRBV7-7 and TRBJ2-5, with TRBD1 identical over 7 bases. Germline-derived CDR1 and CDR2 are SSHAT and FNYEAQ (reference sequence). The CDR3 is 15 amino acids. CDR3 region: CASSQGVGGRETQYF. CDR3 DNA sequence: TGTGCTAGCAGCCAGGGGGTTGGGGGCCGAGAGACCCAGTACTTC.

This clone was detected a few times. The chain couples TRBV18 to TRBJ1-5; D may be TRBD1 (6 bases). CDR1 is KGHSH and CDR2 is LQKENI in the germline V gene. V was clipped by 3 bases and J by 6 bases, with 15 bases between them. CDR3 size: 15 residues. The CDR3 DNA reads TGTGCCAGCTCACCCGGGGCAGGGGTAAGTCAGCCCCAGCATTTT. It specifies CASSPGAGVSQPQHF.

As for this clone: Other DNA sequences from this sample encode an identical CDR3 as well. This sequence joins TRBV12-3 or TRBV12-4 and TRBJ1-3; D might be TRBD1 (5 bases). V was trimmed by 6 bases and J by 1 base, leaving 7 bases between them. The CDR3 consists of 13 residues. CDR3 sequence: CASSPGSGNTIYF. The CDR3 DNA follows: TGTGCCAGCAGCCCAGGGTCTGGAAACACCATATATTTT.